This paragraph reports one T cell receptor (beta chain). The antigen is undetermined. The junction and the germline gene differ at one end; a read error may be behind it. Relapsing-remitting disease, either stable or active, was present in the multiple sclerosis controls, who were treatment-naive patients. This specimen comes from a study of CD8 T cells in Susac syndrome. The CDR3 has 14 amino acids. The germline CDR1 and CDR2 sequences are SQVTM and ANQGSEA. Study conclusions and caveats: That the number of individuals in its TCR sequencing and HLA analysis was relatively small was acknowledged by the study.

When the RNA was reverse transcribed, random hexamers were used with an input of roughly 0.5 to 1 ug. The immunoSEQ assay covered 54 Vbeta and 13 Jbeta segments for CDR3. MiXCR, run by TCRdb on the immunoSEQ multiplex PCR reads, gives a single entry per CDR3 protein. The sample consists of 150,000 to 200,000 distinct CDR3 sequences, roughly 94% of them appearing once. The chain combines TRBV29-1 with TRBJ1-3; perhaps TRBD1 as D (5 bases). This sequence originates from a human donor with multiple sclerosis. Sequencing was done on a sample of CD4+ T cells from PBMCs. CDR3 residues: CSVSGPSSENTIYF. The CDR3 DNA sequence: TGCAGCGTTTCAGGGCCTTCCTCTGAAAACACCATATATTTT.